The 20 T cell receptor beta chains below come from one sample, sequenced in a study of blood T cell repertoires in COVID-19. Profiled with immunoSEQ multiplex PCR; TCRdb holds only in-frame clones, not every one. The repertoire consists of 25,000 to 35,000 clones, with roughly 84% occurring once and the leading ten covering more than 15%. The material sequenced was peripheral blood. Receptors originate from a man in his sixties or seventies with active COVID-19.

The chain carries TRBV6-1 and TRBJ1-5; the match to TRBD1 covers 7 bases. The V gene end was trimmed by 1 base and the J gene end by 6 bases; junction bases not matched to a gene: 3. Germline lookup yields CDR1 MNHNS and CDR2 SASEGT. The CDR3 totals 14 residues. Written as DNA, the CDR3 is TGTGCCAGCAGTGAAGGACAGGGTTTTCAGCCCCAGCATTTT. This translates into CASSEGQGFQPQHF.

The V gene is TRBV3-1 (or the pseudogene TRBV3-2), the J gene TRBJ2-5; TRBD1 matches 7 bases. Losses at the gene ends were 0 bases for V and 2 bases for J; bases not matched to a gene: 9. This CDR3 comprises 17 residues. Germline values: CDR1 LGHDT, CDR2 YNNKEL (reference sequence). The CDR3, as DNA: TGTGCCAGCAGCCAAGACGCCGACAGGGTGGGACAAGAGACCCAGTACTTC. Protein sequence: CASSQDADRVGQETQYF.

This chain connects TRBV28 to TRBJ1-1; D is perhaps TRBD1 (6 bases). V lost 4 bases, J lost 1 base, and 13 bases lay in between. Germline CDR1 MDHEN, CDR2 SYDVKM. This CDR3 is built from 15 residues. CDR3 sequence: CASSSWDIANTEAFF. DNA for the CDR3: TGTGCCAGCAGTTCCTGGGACATCGCGAACACTGAAGCTTTCTTT.

This chain links TRBV28 with TRBJ2-7; TRBD1 aligns across 11 bases. V lost 3 bases and J lost 7; bases outside the gene matches: 17. There are 18 residues in the CDR3. Germline V CDR1 and CDR2: MDHEN, SYDVKM. The CDR3 DNA reads TGTGCCAGCAGTTTTAGGACAGGGGGCAACCGAGTCCCTAGGGAGCAGTACTTC. Its translation: CASSFRTGGNRVPREQYF.

The rearrangement joins TRBV11-2 to TRBJ2-3; D is unclear. Germline-derived CDR1 and CDR2 are SGHAT and FQNNGV. Between the trimmed V and J ends, which lost 4 bases and 5 bases, there was a span of 10 bases. The CDR3 totals 13 residues. Here the CDR3 reads CASSWSQKDTQYF. CDR3 coding DNA: TGTGCCAGCAGCTGGTCGCAGAAAGATACGCAGTATTTT.

This chain links TRBV19 with TRBJ2-1; 7 positions agree with TRBD1. Trimming removed 5 bases from V and 15 bases from J; junction bases left unmatched: 19. The V gene's germline CDR1 is LNHDA and CDR2 SQIVND (reference sequence). CDR3 size: 15 residues. For the CDR3, the DNA is TGTGCCAGTAGTCCGAGGGACAGCCCACAAGGTCGTGTGTTCTTC. Encoded protein: CASSPRDSPQGRVFF. The full variable domain, in which reference TRBV19 and TRBJ2-1 provide the parts outside the CDR3, is DGGITQSPKYLFRKEGQNVTLSCEQNLNHDAMYWYRQDPGQGLRLIYYSQIVNDFQKGDIAEGYSVSREKKESFPLTVTSAQKNPTAFYLCASSPRDSPQGRVFFGPGTRLTVL.

This chain uses TRBV3-1 (or the pseudogene TRBV3-2) with TRBJ2-7; D is perhaps TRBD1 (6 bases). Deletions cut 4 bases from V and 8 bases from J, with 18 bases between. The CDR3 totals 14 residues. Per germline, CDR1 LGHDT and CDR2 YNNKEL (reference sequence). Here the CDR3 DNA reads TGTGCCAGCAGCCCGTCGGGACATACCTCTAAGCAGTACTTC. The encoded protein is CASSPSGHTSKQYF.

The genes are TRBV7-9 and TRBJ2-1; 8 bases are shared with TRBD1. The V and J ends lost 1 base and 5 bases, in that order; junction bases with no gene match: 13. Germline CDR1 is SEHNR and CDR2 is FQNEAQ (reference sequence). The length of the CDR3 is 18 residues. The CDR3 protein is CASSLGGLWGQAHNEQFF. DNA for the CDR3: TGTGCCAGCAGCTTAGGGGGCCTATGGGGACAGGCCCACAATGAGCAGTTCTTC.

The chain combines TRBV10-3 with TRBJ2-2, with a tentative D call TRBD1 (6 bases). This CDR3 is 15 amino acids long. Germline V gene lookup returns CDR1 ENHRY and CDR2 SYGVKD. V was cut by 3 bases and J by 3 bases, with 11 bases left in between. This CDR3 is CAISEQGQDTGELFF. The DNA for the CDR3 is TGTGCCATCAGTGAACAGGGTCAGGACACCGGGGAGCTGTTTTTT.

The chain employs TRBV6-2 or TRBV6-3 and TRBJ2-5, with D tentatively TRBD1 (5 bases). The length of the CDR3 is 17 residues. Germline assignment: CDR1 MNHEY and CDR2 SVGEGT. V was trimmed by 2 bases and J by 1 base, leaving 17 bases between them. DNA of the CDR3: TGTGCCAGCAGTTACAAGGGGCCTGCCGCCCTCCAAGAGACCCAGTACTTC. Protein: CASSYKGPAALQETQYF.

The chain has TRBV2 and TRBJ2-5; possibly TRBD2 for D (6 bases). The V gene's germline CDR1 is SNHLY and CDR2 FYNNEI. V lost 7 bases and J 0 bases, leaving 9 bases between the germline ends. The CDR3 totals 13 residues. The CDR3 loop is CASKRGYQETQYF. The CDR3 bases are TGTGCCAGCAAACGGGGGTACCAAGAGACCCAGTACTTC. Based on the CDR3 plus reference TRBV2 and TRBJ2-5, the full variable domain is EPEVTQTPSHQVTQMGQEVILRCVPISNHLYFYWYRQILGQKVEFLVSFYNNEISEKSEIFDDQFSVERPDGSNFTLKIRSTKLEDSAMYFCASKRGYQETQYFGPGTRLLVL.

The V gene is TRBV7-9, the J gene TRBJ2-2, with a tentative D call TRBD1 (5 bases). This CDR3 has 12 residues. Germline CDR1 and CDR2: SEHNR and FQNEAQ (reference sequence). Trimming pared 5 bases from V and 8 bases from J, leaving 9 bases between. The CDR3 bases are TGTGCCAGCAGCCAGGGTGCAGGGGAGCTGTTTTTT. It specifies CASSQGAGELFF.

Only one count was recorded for this clone. This chain joins TRBV21-1 and TRBJ2-3; the tabulated D call, TRBD1, remains unverified against the DNA. TRBV21-1 has pseudogene status. The CDR3 totals 18 residues. The CDR3 spells CASSLRKPGQGTWDTQYF. In DNA form, the CDR3 reads TGTGCCAGCAGCCTAAGGAAACCGGGACAGGGAACCTGGGATACGCAGTATTTT.

The chain combines TRBV7-2 with TRBJ2-7, with 12 bases that match TRBD2. V trimming: 5 bases; J trimming: 1 base; junction bases outside the gene matches: 3. CDR1 and CDR2 (germline): SGHTA, FQGNSA. The CDR3 is 15 residues long. This chain's CDR3 is CASSPTSGGSYEQYF. Written as DNA, the CDR3 is TGTGCCAGCAGCCCGACTAGCGGGGGTTCCTACGAGCAGTACTTC.

This chain connects TRBV4-2 to TRBJ2-4, with 7 nucleotides matching TRBD1. There are 15 residues in the CDR3. Germline V gives CDR1 LGHNA, CDR2 YNFKEQ. J gave up 7 bases and V 3 bases, and 9 bases lay outside the gene matches. This CDR3 is CASSQAPGQSNIQYF. CDR3 DNA: TGTGCCAGCAGCCAGGCACCGGGACAGAGTAACATTCAGTACTTC.

The rearrangement uses TRBV5-1 and TRBJ1-4; unclear D gene. Germline V CDR1 and CDR2: SGHRS, YFSETQ. The CDR3 length is 15 residues. The V end lost 0 bases, the J end lost 4 bases, and 10 bases lay between the germline ends. The CDR3 coding sequence is TGCGCCAGCAGCTTGGAGACCGCGGGTAATGAAAAACTGTTTTTT. It encodes CASSLETAGNEKLFF.

The V gene is TRBV28, the J gene TRBJ2-1, with 8 positions matching TRBD1. CDR1 MDHEN and CDR2 SYDVKM come from the germline V gene. This CDR3 region has 15 residues. The trim removed 8 bases at V and 2 bases at J, leaving 8 bases unmatched. This CDR3 reads CASRGTGDAYNEQFF. The CDR3, as DNA: TGTGCCAGCCGCGGGACAGGCGATGCCTACAATGAGCAGTTCTTC.

This rearrangement joins TRBV5-3 to TRBJ1-5; 7 nucleotides line up with TRBD1. TRBV5-3 is assigned to the ORF class and has an uncertain function. This CDR3 has 18 amino acids. V shed 0 bases, J shed 0 bases, and the junction held 9 bases outside the gene matches. The CDR3 DNA sequence: TGTGCCAGAAGCTTGGAGGACAGGCGATTTTATAGCAATCAGCCCCAGCATTTT. Its protein is CARSLEDRRFYSNQPQHF.

The V call is TRBV3-1 (or the pseudogene TRBV3-2), the J call TRBJ2-7, with a possible D match to TRBD2 (6 bases). This CDR3 is 15 amino acids long. The V end was cut by 0 bases, the J end by 3 bases, with 12 bases between. From germline, CDR1 is LGHDT and CDR2 YNNKEL (reference sequence). The CDR3 protein is CASSQDSSVLYEQYF. The CDR3, as DNA: TGTGCCAGCAGCCAAGATTCTAGCGTACTCTACGAGCAGTACTTC.

The V call is TRBV11-1, the J call TRBJ2-1; weak D call: TRBD1 (5 bases). This CDR3 spans 11 amino acids. Trimming took 7 bases from V and 9 from J, leaving 10 bases between them. CDR1 is SGHAT and CDR2 is FQDESV in the germline V gene (reference sequence). In DNA form, the CDR3 reads TGTGCCAGCACCTCAGGGTCTGAGCAGTTCTTC. It specifies CASTSGSEQFF.